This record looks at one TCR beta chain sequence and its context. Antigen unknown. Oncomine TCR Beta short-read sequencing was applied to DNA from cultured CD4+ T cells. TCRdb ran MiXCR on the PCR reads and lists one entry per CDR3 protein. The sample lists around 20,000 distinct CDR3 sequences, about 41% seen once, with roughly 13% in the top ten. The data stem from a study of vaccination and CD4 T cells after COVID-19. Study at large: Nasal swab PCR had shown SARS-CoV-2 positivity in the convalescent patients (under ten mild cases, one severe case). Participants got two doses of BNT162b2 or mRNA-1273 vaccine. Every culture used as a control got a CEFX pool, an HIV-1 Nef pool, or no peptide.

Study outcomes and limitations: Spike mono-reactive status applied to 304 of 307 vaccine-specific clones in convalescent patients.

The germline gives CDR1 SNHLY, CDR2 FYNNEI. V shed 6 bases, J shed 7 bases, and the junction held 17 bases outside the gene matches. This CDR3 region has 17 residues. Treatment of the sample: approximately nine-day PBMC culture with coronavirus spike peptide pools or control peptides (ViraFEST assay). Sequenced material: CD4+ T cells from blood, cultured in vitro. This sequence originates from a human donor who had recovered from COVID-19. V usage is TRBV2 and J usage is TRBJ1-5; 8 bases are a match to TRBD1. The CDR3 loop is CASSRVRTGILGQPQHF. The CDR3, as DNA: TGTGCCAGCAGCCGAGTTAGGACAGGGATTCTCGGACAGCCCCAGCATTTT.